Sequencing of this T cell receptor (beta chain) was carried out in a study of response to subunit inactivated influenza vaccine. The study's findings and limits: Authors suggested each seasonal influenza vaccination recruits few new T cells.

One entry per CDR3 protein results from TCRdb running MiXCR on the RT-PCR reads. The table has about 520,000 distinct CDR3 sequences, about 25% seen once; the top ten hold 1.5% to 2%. J lost 12 bases, V lost 2 bases, and 7 bases had no gene match. The CDR3 extends over 14 amino acids. Germline V gene lookup returns CDR1 SGHTA and CDR2 FQGNSA. This clonotype was observed a handful of times. Its antigen is still unknown. The sample in question was CD4+ T cells sorted from PBMCs, obtained 5 days after vaccination. This chain connects TRBV7-2 to TRBJ2-1; 10 bases line up with TRBD2. This receptor was identified in a man aged 50 to 60 who received an inactivated influenza vaccine. The CDR3 sequence is CASSLLAGGLGQFF. CDR3 DNA sequence: TGTGCCAGCAGCTTATTAGCGGGAGGATTAGGGCAGTTCTTC.